Following are 10 T cell receptor beta chains from one sample sequenced in a study of Graves' ophthalmopathy and Graves' hyperthyroidism. RNA transcripts were the source from which TCR beta CDR3 regions were amplified. The library came from an HTBI-primed first-round RT-PCR and a second-round multiplex PCR. One entry per CDR3 protein, called by TCRdb with MiXCR from the multiplex PCR reads. This table has a few hundred thousand distinct CDR3 sequences, about two fifths appearing once. The sequenced sample was peripheral blood or thyroid tissue (not recorded which). The receptors were sampled from an adult man with Graves' hyperthyroidism.

There are many counts of this clonotype. The chain has TRBV15 and TRBJ2-7; TRBD1 aligns across 9 bases. V lost 5 bases and J lost 3; bases outside the gene matches: 5. Looked up from germline, CDR1 is LNHNV and CDR2 is YYDKDF (reference sequence). The CDR3 runs to 14 residues. CDR3 DNA: TGTGCCACCAGCGAGGGACAGGGAGGCTACGAGCAGTACTTC. This gives the protein CATSEGQGGYEQYF.

The chain couples TRBV6-5 to TRBJ1-4; TRBD1 is a possible D gene (5 bases). The V and J ends lost 5 bases and 13 bases respectively, with 23 bases between them. The CDR3 is 15 residues long. Germline-derived CDR1 and CDR2 are MNHEY and SVGAGI. Here the CDR3 reads CASSEAGGMYDRLFF. The CDR3 bases are TGTGCCAGCAGTGAGGCCGGAGGAATGTATGACAGACTGTTTTTT.

The chain carries TRBV3-1 and TRBJ2-7; weak D call: TRBD1 (6 bases). The CDR3 has 14 amino acids. V was clipped by 6 bases and J by 4 bases, with 16 bases between them. In germline, CDR1 is LGHDT, CDR2 YNNKEL (reference sequence). CDR3 DNA: TGTGCCAGCAGGGACAGCGTGGGAGTTTACGAGCAGTACTTC. Encoded protein: CASRDSVGVYEQYF.

The V and J genes are TRBV20-1 and TRBJ2-7; no clear D gene. CDR3 length: 15 residues. Germline V gene lookup returns CDR1 DFQATT and CDR2 SNEGSKA (reference sequence). V lost 3 bases to trimming and J lost 3 bases, with 18 bases between them. The CDR3 DNA sequence: TGCAGTGCTAGGGGGTTGGGGTTCCCAGACTACGAGCAGTACTTC. Encoded protein: CSARGLGFPDYEQYF.

This clonotype was seen ten or more times. This chain joins TRBV10-2 and TRBJ2-6, with D hard to call. This CDR3 is 16 amino acids long. Germline CDR1 WSHSY, CDR2 SAAADI. V shed 3 bases and J shed 1 base, with 10 bases lying between them. CDR3 sequence: CASSDVLGSGANVLTF. CDR3 in DNA: TGCGCCAGCAGTGACGTGTTAGGATCTGGGGCCAACGTCCTGACTTTC.

The table lists this clonotype with many counts. The chain links TRBV7-2 to TRBJ2-7, with D possibly called TRBD1 or TRBD2 (5 bases each). The CDR3 consists of 17 residues. V was cut by 6 bases and J by 1 base, with 22 bases left in between. Germline V gene lookup returns CDR1 SGHTA and CDR2 FQGNSA. The CDR3 loop is CASRQGDRGVRSYEQYF. The CDR3 DNA reads as TGTGCCAGCAGACAAGGGGACCGAGGGGTGAGGTCCTACGAGCAGTACTTC.

This sequence joins TRBV7-9 and TRBJ2-7, with D maybe TRBD2 (6 bases). The germline CDR1 and CDR2 sequences are SEHNR and FQNEAQ (reference sequence). The CDR3 loop spans 15 amino acids. Trimming cost V 5 bases and J 1 base, with 15 bases left between them. The CDR3 DNA sequence: TGTGCCAGCAGCGGGAGGCCAGGGTATTCCTACGAGCAGTACTTC. The encoded protein is CASSGRPGYSYEQYF.

This clonotype came up many times. The chain links TRBV25-1 to TRBJ1-2; no clear D. The ends were cut back, 4 bases at V and 2 bases at J, with 8 bases in the middle. The CDR3 extends over 13 amino acids. Germline-derived CDR1 and CDR2 are MGHDK and SYGVNS. CDR3 DNA sequence: TGTGCCAGCAGTGTGCAACGCAACTATGGCTACACCTTC. Protein sequence: CASSVQRNYGYTF.

The chain links TRBV7-9 to TRBJ1-1; tentative D call: TRBD1 (5 bases). Trimming stripped 5 bases from V and 7 bases from J, with 14 bases between. Per germline, CDR1 SEHNR and CDR2 FQNEAQ (reference sequence). CDR3 length: 13 residues. CDR3 sequence reads: CASSPSRGSEAFF. CDR3 bases: TGTGCCAGCAGCCCCTCGAGGGGTAGTGAAGCTTTCTTT.

This clonotype was counted many times. The chain uses TRBV6-5 and TRBJ2-6; D not resolved. Trimming cost V 0 bases and J 0 bases, with 9 bases left between them. The CDR3 covers 17 residues. Germline CDR1 reads MNHEY; CDR2 reads SVGAGI. The CDR3 bases are TGTGCCAGCAGTTACTCGATATCTAGCTCTGGGGCCAACGTCCTGACTTTC. Its translation is CASSYSISSSGANVLTF.